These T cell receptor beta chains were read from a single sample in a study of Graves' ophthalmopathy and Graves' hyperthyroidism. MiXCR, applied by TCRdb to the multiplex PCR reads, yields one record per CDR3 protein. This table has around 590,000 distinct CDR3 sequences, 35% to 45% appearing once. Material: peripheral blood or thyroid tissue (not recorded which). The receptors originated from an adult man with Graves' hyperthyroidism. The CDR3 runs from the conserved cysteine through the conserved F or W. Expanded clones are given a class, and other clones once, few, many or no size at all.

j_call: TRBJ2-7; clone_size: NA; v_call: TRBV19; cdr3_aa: CASSILGAGTGEQYF
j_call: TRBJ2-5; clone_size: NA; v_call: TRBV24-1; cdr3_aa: CATQGGAAETQYF
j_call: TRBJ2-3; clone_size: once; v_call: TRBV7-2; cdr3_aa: CASSFIGGPHQYF
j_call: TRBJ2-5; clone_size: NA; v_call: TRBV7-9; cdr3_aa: CASSLPGSETQYF
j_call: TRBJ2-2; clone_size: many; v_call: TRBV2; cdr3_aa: CASSGTSGNTGELFF
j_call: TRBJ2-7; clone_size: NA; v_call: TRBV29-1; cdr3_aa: CSGTGKNEQYF
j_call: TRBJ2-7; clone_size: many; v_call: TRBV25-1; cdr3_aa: CASSEFPYEQYF
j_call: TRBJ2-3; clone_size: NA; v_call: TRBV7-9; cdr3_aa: CASSGLGVEDTQYF
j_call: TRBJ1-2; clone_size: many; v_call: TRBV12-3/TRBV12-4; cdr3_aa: CASTSVDWYGYTF
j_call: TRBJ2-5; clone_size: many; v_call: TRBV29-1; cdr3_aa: CSVVGSVTGDGETQYF
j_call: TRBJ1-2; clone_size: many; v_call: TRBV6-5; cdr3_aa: CASSPTPNNYGYTF
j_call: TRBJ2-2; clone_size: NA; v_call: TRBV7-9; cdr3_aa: CASSFVTSVTGELFF
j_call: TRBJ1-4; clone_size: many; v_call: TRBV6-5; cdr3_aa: CASSKRSNEKLFF
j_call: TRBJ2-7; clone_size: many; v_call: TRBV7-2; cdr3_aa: CASSPTSPSSYEQYF
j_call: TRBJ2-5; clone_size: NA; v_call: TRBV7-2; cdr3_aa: CAWSAGAQETQYF
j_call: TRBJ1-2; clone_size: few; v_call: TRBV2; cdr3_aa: CASTRQNYGYTF
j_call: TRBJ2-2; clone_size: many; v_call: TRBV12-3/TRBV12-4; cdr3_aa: CASTGAGGDTGELFF
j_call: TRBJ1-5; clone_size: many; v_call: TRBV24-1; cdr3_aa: CATSVQTSNQPQHF
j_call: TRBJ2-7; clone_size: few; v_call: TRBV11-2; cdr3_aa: CASSIGPTSSYEQYF
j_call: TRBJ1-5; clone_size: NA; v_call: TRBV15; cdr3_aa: CATSSATWGASQPQHF
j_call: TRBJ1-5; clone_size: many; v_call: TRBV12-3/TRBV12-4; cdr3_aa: CASSLVAGHNQPQHF
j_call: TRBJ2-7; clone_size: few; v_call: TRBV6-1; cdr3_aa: CASSTQTTGLYEQYF
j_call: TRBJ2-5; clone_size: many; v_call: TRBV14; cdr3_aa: CASRQGENQETQYF
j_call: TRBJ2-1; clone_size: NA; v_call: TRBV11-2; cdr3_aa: CASSLDMRRSRSYNEQFF
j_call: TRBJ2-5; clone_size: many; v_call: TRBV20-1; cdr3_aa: CSAGPGLAVQETQYF
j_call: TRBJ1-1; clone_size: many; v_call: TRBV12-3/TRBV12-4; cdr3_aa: CASSAGHSNTEAFF
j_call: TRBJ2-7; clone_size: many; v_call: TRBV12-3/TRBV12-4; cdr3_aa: CASSLRDPGLEQYF
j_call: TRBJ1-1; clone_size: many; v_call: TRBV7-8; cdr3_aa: CASSLDGTGGTEAFF
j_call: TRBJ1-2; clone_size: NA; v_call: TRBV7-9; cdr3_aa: CASSSAEDRVFYGYTF
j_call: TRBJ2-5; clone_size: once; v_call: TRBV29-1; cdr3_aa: CSVEDPGVQETQYF
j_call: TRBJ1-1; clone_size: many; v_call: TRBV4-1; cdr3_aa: CASSQDSLEGTEAFF
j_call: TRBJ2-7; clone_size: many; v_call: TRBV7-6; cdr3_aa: CASSLEGTSGYEQYF
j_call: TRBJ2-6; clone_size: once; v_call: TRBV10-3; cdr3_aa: CAIREVSGPGANVLTF
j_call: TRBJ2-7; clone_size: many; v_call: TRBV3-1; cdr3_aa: CASSGQPYEQYF
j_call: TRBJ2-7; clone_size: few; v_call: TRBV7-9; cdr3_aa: CASSPISSGTGVSRSYEQYF
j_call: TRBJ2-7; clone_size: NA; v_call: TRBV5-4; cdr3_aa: CASSQSGRDYEQYF
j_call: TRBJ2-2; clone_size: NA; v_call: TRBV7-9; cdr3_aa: CASSFRDRGTGELFF
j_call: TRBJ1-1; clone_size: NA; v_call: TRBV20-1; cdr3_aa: CSARDTPNTETFF
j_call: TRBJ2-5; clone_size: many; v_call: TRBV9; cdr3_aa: CASSVAGRRQETQYF
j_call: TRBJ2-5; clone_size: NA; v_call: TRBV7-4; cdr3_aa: CASSLASGEGTQYF
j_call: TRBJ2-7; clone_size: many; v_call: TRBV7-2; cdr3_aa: CASSLGQGGIYEQYF
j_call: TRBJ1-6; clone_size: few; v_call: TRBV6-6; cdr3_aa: CASRDSTGGYSPLHF
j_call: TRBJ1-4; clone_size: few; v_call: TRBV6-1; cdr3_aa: CASSEVSAPTNEKLFF
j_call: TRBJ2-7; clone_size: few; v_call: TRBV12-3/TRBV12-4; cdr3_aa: CASSLPGLAGGHEQYF
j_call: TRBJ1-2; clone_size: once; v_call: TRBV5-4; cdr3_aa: CASSLRAVYRATGYTF
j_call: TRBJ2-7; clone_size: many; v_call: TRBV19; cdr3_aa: CASTLGRGIYEQYF
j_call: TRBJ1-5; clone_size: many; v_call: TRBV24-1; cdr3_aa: CATRQGGPNQPQHF